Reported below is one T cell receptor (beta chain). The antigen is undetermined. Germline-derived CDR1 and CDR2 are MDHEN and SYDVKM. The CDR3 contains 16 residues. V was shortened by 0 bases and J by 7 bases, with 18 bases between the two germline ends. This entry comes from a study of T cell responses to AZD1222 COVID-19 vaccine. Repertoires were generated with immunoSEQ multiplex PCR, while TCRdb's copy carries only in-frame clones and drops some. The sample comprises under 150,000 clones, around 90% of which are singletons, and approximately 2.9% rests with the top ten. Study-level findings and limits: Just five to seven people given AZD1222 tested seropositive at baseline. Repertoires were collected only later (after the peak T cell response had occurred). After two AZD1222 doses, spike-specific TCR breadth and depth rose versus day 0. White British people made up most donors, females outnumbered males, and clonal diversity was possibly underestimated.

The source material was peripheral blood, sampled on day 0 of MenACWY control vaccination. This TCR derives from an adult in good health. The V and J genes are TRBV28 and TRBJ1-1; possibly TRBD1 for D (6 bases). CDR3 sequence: CASSLWGSGGRNEAFF. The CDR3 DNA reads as TGTGCCAGCAGTTTATGGGGGAGTGGGGGGCGTAATGAAGCTTTCTTT.